The present TCR beta chain was sequenced within a study of OX40 agonist ivuxolimab in advanced cancers. The ends lost 3 bases at V and 3 bases at J; junction bases unmatched: 1. The CDR3 spans 13 residues. The germline gives CDR1 WNHNN, CDR2 SYGVQD (reference sequence). The cohort excluded patients with autoimmune disease history or systemic immunosuppression. Assay: immunoSEQ multiplex PCR; the TCRdb copy retains only in-frame clones and omits some. This sample has about 38,000 clones, with around 87% found just once. The material was CD4+ or CD8+ T cells sorted from blood, obtained in a trial of the OX40 agonist ivuxolimab. The sequence was collected from an adult with an advanced solid tumor such as melanoma, head and neck, liver or kidney cancer. V and J are TRBV10-1 and TRBJ2-5; 7 bases fit TRBD1. CDR3 DNA sequence: TGCGCCAGCAGTGACGGGACAGAAGAGACCCAGTACTTC. The encoded protein is CASSDGTEETQYF.